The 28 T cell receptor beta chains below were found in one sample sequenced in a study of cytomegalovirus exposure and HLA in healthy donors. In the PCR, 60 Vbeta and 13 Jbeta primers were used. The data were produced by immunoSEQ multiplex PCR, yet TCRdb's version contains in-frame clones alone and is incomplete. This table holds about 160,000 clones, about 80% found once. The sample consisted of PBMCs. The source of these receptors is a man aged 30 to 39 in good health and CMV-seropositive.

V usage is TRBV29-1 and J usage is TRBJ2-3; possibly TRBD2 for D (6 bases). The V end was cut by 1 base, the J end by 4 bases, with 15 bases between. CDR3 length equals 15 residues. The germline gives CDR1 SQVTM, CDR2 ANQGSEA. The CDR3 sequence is CSVEVLFPSADTQYF. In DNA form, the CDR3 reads TGCAGCGTTGAAGTCCTGTTTCCTAGCGCAGATACGCAGTATTTT.

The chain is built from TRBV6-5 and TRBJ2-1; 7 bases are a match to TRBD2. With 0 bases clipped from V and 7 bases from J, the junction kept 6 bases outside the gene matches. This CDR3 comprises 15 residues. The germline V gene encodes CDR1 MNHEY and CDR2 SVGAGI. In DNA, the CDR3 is TGTGCCAGCAGTTACTCGGGGGGGGTTGGGAATGAGCAGTTCTTC. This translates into CASSYSGGVGNEQFF.

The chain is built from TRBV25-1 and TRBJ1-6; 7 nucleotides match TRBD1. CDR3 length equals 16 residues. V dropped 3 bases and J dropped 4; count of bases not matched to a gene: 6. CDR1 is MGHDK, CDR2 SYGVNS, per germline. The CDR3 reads CASSEDDRAYNSPLHF. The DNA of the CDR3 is TGTGCCAGCAGTGAGGACGACAGGGCTTATAATTCACCCCTCCACTTT.

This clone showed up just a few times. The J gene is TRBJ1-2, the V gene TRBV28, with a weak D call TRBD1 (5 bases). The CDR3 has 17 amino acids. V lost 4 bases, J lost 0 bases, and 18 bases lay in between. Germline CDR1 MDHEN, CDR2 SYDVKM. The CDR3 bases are TGTGCCAGCAGTTCCGGGACTTTTATATCAGCTAACTATGGCTACACCTTC. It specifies CASSSGTFISANYGYTF.

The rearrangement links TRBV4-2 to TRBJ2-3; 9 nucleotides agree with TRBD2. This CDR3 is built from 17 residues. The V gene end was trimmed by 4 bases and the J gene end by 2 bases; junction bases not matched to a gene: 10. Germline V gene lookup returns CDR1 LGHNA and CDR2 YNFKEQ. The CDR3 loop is CASSLQIAGESTDTQYF. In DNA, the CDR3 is TGTGCCAGCAGCCTACAAATAGCGGGGGAATCCACAGATACGCAGTATTTT.

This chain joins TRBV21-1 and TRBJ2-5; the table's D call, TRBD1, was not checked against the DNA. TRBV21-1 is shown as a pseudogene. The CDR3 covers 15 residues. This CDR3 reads CASSKVTGALETQYF. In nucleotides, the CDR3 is TGTGCCAGCAGCAAAGTGACAGGGGCTTTGGAGACCCAGTACTTC.

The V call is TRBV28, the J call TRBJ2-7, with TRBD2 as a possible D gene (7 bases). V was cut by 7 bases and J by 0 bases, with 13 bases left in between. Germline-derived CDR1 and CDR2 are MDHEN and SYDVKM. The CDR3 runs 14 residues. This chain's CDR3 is CASMNGGPSYEQYF. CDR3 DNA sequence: TGTGCCAGCATGAACGGGGGGCCCTCCTACGAGCAGTACTTC. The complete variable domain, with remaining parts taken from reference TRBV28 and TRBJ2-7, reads DVKVTQSSRYLVKRTGEKVFLECVQDMDHENMFWYRQDPGLGLRLIYFSYDVKMKEKGDIPEGYSVSREKKERFSLILESASTNQTSMYLCASMNGGPSYEQYFGPGTRLTVT.

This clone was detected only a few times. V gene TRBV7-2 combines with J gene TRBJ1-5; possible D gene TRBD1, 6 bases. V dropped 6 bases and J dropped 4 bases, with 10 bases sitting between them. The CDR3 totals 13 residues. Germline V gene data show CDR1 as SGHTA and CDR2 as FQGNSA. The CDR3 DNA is TGTGCCAGCAGGAAACAGGGTAATCAGCCCCAGCATTTT. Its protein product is CASRKQGNQPQHF. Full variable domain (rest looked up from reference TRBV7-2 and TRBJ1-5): GAGVSQSPSNKVTEKGKDVELRCDPISGHTALYWYRQSLGQGLEFLIYFQGNSAPDKSGLPSDRFSAERTGGSVSTLTIQRTQQEDSAVYLCASRKQGNQPQHFGDGTRLSIL.

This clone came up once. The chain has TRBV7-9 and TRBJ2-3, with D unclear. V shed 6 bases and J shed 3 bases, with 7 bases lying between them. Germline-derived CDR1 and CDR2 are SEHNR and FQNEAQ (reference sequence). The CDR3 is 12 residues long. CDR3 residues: CASSSLTDTQYF. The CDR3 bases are TGTGCCAGCAGTTCCCTGACAGATACGCAGTATTTT.

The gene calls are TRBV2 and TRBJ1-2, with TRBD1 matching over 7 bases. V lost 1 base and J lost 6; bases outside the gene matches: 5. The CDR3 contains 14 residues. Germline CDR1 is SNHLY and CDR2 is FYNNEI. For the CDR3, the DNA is TGTGCCAGCAGTGAAGGAAAAGGGGGCGATGGCTACACCTTC. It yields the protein CASSEGKGGDGYTF.

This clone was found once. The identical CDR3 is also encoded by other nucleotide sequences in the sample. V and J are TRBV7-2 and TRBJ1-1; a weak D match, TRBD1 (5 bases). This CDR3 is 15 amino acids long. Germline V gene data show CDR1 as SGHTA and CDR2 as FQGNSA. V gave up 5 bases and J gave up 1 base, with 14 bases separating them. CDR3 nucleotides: TGTGCCAGCAGCCCCACGGGGGGACGGAACACTGAAGCTTTCTTT. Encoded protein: CASSPTGGRNTEAFF.

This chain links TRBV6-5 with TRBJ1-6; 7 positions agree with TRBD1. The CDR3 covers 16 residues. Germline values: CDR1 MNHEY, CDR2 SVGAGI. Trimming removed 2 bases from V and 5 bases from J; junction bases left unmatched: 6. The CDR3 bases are TGTGCCAGCAGTTACCGGGGACAGCCTCATAATTCACCCCTCCACTTT. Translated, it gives CASSYRGQPHNSPLHF.

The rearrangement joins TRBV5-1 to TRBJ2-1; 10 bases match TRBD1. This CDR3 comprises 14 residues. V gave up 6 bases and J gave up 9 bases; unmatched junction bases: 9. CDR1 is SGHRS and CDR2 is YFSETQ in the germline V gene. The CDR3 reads CASTPGTGEVEQFF. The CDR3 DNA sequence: TGCGCCAGCACGCCCGGGACAGGGGAAGTTGAGCAGTTCTTC.

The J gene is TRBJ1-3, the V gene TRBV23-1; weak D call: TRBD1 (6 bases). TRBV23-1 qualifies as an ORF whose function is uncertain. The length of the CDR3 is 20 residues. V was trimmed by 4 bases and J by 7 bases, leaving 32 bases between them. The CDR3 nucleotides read TGCGCCAGCAGTCCCCCTGGGGGACGCTACAGGGTGTCAGGGACGAACACCATATATTTT. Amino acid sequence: CASSPPGGRYRVSGTNTIYF.

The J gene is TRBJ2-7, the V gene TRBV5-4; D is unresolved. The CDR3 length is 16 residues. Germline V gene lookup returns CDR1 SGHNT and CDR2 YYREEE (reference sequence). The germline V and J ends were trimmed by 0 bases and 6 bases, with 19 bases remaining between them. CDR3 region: CASSLGVPGFGFEQYF. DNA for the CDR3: TGTGCCAGCAGCTTGGGGGTCCCAGGATTCGGCTTCGAGCAGTACTTC. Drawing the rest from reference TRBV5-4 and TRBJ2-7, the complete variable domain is ETGVTQSPTHLIKTRGQQVTLRCSSQSGHNTVSWYQQALGQGPQFIFQYYREEENGRGNFPPRFSGLQFPNYSSELNVNALELDDSALYLCASSLGVPGFGFEQYFGPGTRLTVT.

The DNA for the CDR3 is TGTGCCAGCATGAGACAGGAGAACACTGAAGCTTTCTTT. It codes for CASMRQENTEAFF. V and J are TRBV28 and TRBJ1-1; D is perhaps TRBD1 (6 bases). Germline CDR1 and CDR2: MDHEN and SYDVKM. The CDR3 sequence is 13 residues long. Trimming left V 7 bases short and J 1 base short, with 10 bases between.

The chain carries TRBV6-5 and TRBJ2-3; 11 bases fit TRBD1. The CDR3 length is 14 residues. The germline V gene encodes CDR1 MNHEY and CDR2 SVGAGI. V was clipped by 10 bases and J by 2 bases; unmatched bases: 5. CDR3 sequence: CATGQGANTDTQYF. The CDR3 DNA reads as TGTGCCACCGGACAGGGGGCGAACACAGATACGCAGTATTTT.

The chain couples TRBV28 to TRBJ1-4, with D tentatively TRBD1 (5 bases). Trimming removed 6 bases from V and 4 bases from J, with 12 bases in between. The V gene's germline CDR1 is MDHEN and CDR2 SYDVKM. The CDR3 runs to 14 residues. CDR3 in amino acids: CASSTLQGNEKLFF. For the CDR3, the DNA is TGTGCCAGCAGCACCTTGCAGGGTAATGAAAAACTGTTTTTT. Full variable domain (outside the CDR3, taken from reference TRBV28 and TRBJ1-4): DVKVTQSSRYLVKRTGEKVFLECVQDMDHENMFWYRQDPGLGLRLIYFSYDVKMKEKGDIPEGYSVSREKKERFSLILESASTNQTSMYLCASSTLQGNEKLFFGSGTQLSVL.

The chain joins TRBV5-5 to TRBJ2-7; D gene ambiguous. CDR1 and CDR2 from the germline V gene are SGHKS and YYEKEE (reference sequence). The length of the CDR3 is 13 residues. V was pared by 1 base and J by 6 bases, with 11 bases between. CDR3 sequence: CASSLLSGGEQYF. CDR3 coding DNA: TGTGCCAGCAGCTTGTTGTCGGGTGGCGAGCAGTACTTC.

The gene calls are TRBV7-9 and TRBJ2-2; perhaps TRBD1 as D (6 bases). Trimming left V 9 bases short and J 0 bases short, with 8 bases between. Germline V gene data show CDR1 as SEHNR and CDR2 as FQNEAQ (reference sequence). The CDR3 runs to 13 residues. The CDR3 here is CARRGSNTGELFF. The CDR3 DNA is TGTGCCAGGAGGGGGTCGAACACCGGGGAGCTGTTTTTT.

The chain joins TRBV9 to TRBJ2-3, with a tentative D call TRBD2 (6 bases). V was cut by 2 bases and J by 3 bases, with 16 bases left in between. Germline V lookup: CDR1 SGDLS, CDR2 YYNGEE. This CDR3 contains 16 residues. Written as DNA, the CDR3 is TGTGCCAGCAGCGTTGGGGTGGGGGGTCGGACAGATACGCAGTATTTT. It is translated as CASSVGVGGRTDTQYF.

The CDR3 is CASSARKDRGWNTGELFF. CDR3 bases: TGTGCCAGCAGTGCTAGAAAAGACAGGGGGTGGAACACCGGGGAGCTGTTTTTT. The chain links TRBV6-1 to TRBJ2-2; 9 positions agree with TRBD1. The trim removed 4 bases at V and 1 base at J, leaving 10 bases unmatched. Germline CDR1 MNHNS, CDR2 SASEGT. The CDR3 totals 18 residues.

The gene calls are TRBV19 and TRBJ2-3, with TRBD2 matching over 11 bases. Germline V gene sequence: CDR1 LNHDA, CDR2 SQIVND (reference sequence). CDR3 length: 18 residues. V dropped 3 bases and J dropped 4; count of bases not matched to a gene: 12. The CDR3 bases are TGTGCCAGTAGTATGGATAGCGGGGGGGTTTCTTCCGCAGATACGCAGTATTTT. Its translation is CASSMDSGGVSSADTQYF.

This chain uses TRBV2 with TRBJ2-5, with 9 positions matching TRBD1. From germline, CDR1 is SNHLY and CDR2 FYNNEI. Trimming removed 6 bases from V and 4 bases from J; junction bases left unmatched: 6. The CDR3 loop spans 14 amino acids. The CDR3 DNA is TGTGCCAGCAGCCCGGACAGGGGCGCAGAGACCCAGTACTTC. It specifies CASSPDRGAETQYF.

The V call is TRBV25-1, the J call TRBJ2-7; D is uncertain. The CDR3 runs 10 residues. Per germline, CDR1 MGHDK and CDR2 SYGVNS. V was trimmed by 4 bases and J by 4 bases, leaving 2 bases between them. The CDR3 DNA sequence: TGTGCCAGCAGTGCGTACGAGCAGTACTTC. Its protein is CASSAYEQYF.

This CDR3 reads CSAKQGPNTEAFF. The CDR3 bases are TGCAGCGCGAAACAGGGACCCAACACTGAAGCTTTCTTT. The genes are TRBV29-1 and TRBJ1-1; the D gene is possibly TRBD1 (6 bases). The V gene's germline CDR1 is SQVTM and CDR2 ANQGSEA. V was shortened by 7 bases and J by 2 bases, with 14 bases between the two germline ends. This CDR3 contains 13 residues.

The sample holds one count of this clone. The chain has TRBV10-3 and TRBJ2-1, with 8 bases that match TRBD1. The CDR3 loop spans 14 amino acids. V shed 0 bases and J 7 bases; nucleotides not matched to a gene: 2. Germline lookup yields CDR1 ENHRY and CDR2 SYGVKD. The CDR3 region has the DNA TGTGCCATCAGTGAGTCAGACAGGGGTAATGAGCAGTTCTTC. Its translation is CAISESDRGNEQFF.

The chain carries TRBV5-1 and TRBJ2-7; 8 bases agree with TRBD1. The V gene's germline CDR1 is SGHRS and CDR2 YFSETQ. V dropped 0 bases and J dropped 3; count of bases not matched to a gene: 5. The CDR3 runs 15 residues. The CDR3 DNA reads TGCGCCAGCAGCTTGGCGCGGACAGGGTACTACGAGCAGTACTTC. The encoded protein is CASSLARTGYYEQYF.